The rows below give T cell receptor beta chains drawn from one sample of a study of vaccination effects on CD4 cells after COVID-19. These receptors lack a known antigen. The repertoire was sequenced with immunoSEQ multiplex PCR; TCRdb's copy has only in-frame clones and lacks some. Found here are about 61,000 clones, roughly 73% of them singletons; the top ten hold around 1.2%. The sample here was CD4+ T cells from PBMCs cultured with HCoV-229E spike peptides, taken after COVID-19 vaccination. All receptors come from a human donor who received a COVID-19 vaccine. CDR3s include the opening cysteine and the closing phenylalanine or tryptophan. The D gene is left open where the match is weak. The size field is filled for only some rows; it gives once, few, many or a size class.

NA,NA,TRBV6-2/TRBV6-3,TRBJ2-3,CASSPPTTDTQYF,TGTGCCAGCAGCCCGCCCACCACAGATACGCAGTATTTT
NA,few,TRBV18,TRBJ1-4,CASSPGGEREKLFF,TGTGCCAGCTCACCTGGGGGCGAGCGAGAAAAACTGTTTTTT
NA,once,TRBV7-3,TRBJ1-1,CASSLHMNTEAFF,TGTGCCAGCAGCTTACATATGAACACTGAAGCTTTCTTT
NA,few,TRBV7-4,TRBJ1-3,CAIVSYSGNTIYF,TGTGCCATAGTTAGCTACTCTGGAAACACCATATATTTT
TRBD1,few,TRBV10-3,TRBJ2-1,CAISTDRDNEQFF,TGTGCCATCTCAACGGACAGGGACAATGAGCAGTTCTTC
NA,NA,TRBV6-1,TRBJ2-4,CASSEQAKNIQYF,TGTGCCAGCAGTGAACAGGCCAAAAACATTCAGTACTTC
NA,NA,TRBV5-6,TRBJ2-1,CASTAEPTGLSSYNEQFF,TGTGCCAGCACCGCCGAACCCACAGGGCTGAGCTCCTACAATGAGCAGTTCTTC
TRBD1,NA,TRBV9,TRBJ1-5,CASSAGGTAYVDNQPQHF,TGTGCCAGCAGCGCAGGGGGGACGGCATACGTAGACAATCAGCCCCAGCATTTT
TRBD1,NA,TRBV18,TRBJ1-4,CASSPFLDRDREKLFF,TGTGCCAGCTCACCATTTCTGGACAGGGACCGTGAAAAACTGTTTTTT
NA,few,TRBV21-1,TRBJ2-1,CASSDQKIRDGAFNEQFF,TGTGCCAGCAGCGACCAGAAAATCCGGGACGGAGCCTTCAATGAGCAGTTCTTC
NA,few,TRBV6-5,TRBJ1-2,CASSKAGGLWSSYTF,TGTGCCAGCAGCAAAGCGGGGGGCCTCTGGAGTAGCTACACCTTC
TRBD1,few,TRBV6-5,TRBJ1-2,CASSQDRGIHGYTF,TGTGCCAGCAGCCAGGACAGGGGTATCCATGGCTACACCTTC
NA,NA,TRBV14,TRBJ2-2,CASSQLEYTGELFF,TGTGCCAGCAGCCAGCTGGAGTACACCGGGGAGCTGTTTTTT
NA,NA,TRBV4-2,TRBJ1-1,CASSQVRASNTEAFF,TGTGCCAGCAGCCAAGTTCGGGCTTCGAACACTGAAGCTTTCTTT
TRBD2,NA,TRBV19,TRBJ2-5,CASSTSGGRATQYF,TGTGCCAGTAGTACTAGCGGGGGGAGGGCGACCCAGTACTTC
TRBD2,few,TRBV24-1,TRBJ2-3,CATSDPRGVSSTDTQYF,TGTGCCACCAGTGACCCCCGGGGGGTATCTAGCACAGATACGCAGTATTTT
NA,once,TRBV5-1,TRBJ1-1,CASSSNTPSGAFF,TGCGCCAGCAGCTCTAATACACCGTCCGGAGCTTTCTTT
NA,NA,TRBV5-4,TRBJ1-1,CASRSGVEAFF,TGTGCCAGCAGGTCTGGGGTTGAAGCTTTCTTT
TRBD2,NA,TRBV18,TRBJ2-5,CASSPVTSGGRETQYF,TGTGCCAGCTCACCAGTAACTAGCGGGGGCAGAGAGACCCAGTACTTC
TRBD1,NA,TRBV5-1,TRBJ1-2,CASSFDRGQNGYTF,TGCGCCAGCAGCTTCGACAGGGGGCAGAATGGCTACACCTTC
NA,NA,TRBV18,TRBJ1-2,CASSLSGVQNYGYTF,TGTGCCAGCTCACTCTCGGGGGTCCAGAACTATGGCTACACCTTC
NA,NA,TRBV4-1,TRBJ1-1,CASSARRNTEAFF,TGCGCCAGCAGCGCTCGACGGAACACTGAAGCTTTCTTT
NA,NA,TRBV12-5,TRBJ1-1,CASGLVLSNTEAFF,TGTGCTAGTGGTTTGGTACTTTCGAACACTGAAGCTTTCTTT
NA,NA,TRBV5-1,TRBJ1-1,CASSQGVDTEAFF,TGCGCCAGCAGCCAAGGGGTGGACACTGAAGCTTTCTTT
NA,NA,TRBV5-4,TRBJ1-2,CASSWGGIYGYTF,TGTGCCAGCAGCTGGGGGGGGATCTATGGCTACACCTTC
NA,NA,TRBV12-3/TRBV12-4,TRBJ1-5,CASRRGGDQPQHF,TGTGCCAGCAGGAGGGGGGGAGATCAGCCCCAGCATTTT
TRBD1,once,TRBV18,TRBJ1-1,CATHYVRGDTEAFF,TGTGCCACCCATTACGTCAGGGGGGACACTGAAGCTTTCTTT
NA,NA,TRBV9,TRBJ1-2,CASSEGYGYTF,TGTGCCAGCAGCGAGGGCTATGGCTACACCTTC
TRBD1,NA,TRBV6-5,TRBJ1-2,CASNTGGAGYGYTF,TGTGCCAGCAATACAGGGGGCGCAGGGTATGGCTACACCTTC
NA,NA,TRBV7-2,TRBJ2-4,CASSTPEGPKNIQYF,TGTGCCAGCAGCACCCCCGAGGGACCCAAAAACATTCAGTACTTC
NA,once,TRBV5-1,TRBJ2-3,CASSFLGTGTDTQYF,TGCGCCAGCAGCTTTTTAGGGACCGGCACAGATACGCAGTATTTT
NA,NA,TRBV6-4,TRBJ1-2,CASSLLLWKRNYGYTF,TGTGCCAGCTCTCTACTCCTATGGAAGAGGAACTATGGCTACACCTTC
NA,few,TRBV11-3,TRBJ2-3,CASRKQGEDTQYF,TGTGCCAGCAGAAAACAGGGTGAAGATACGCAGTATTTT
NA,NA,TRBV9,TRBJ2-1,CASSEPGQGGYNEQFF,TGTGCCAGCAGCGAACCGGGCCAGGGGGGCTACAATGAGCAGTTCTTC
NA,few,TRBV7-7,TRBJ2-1,CASSLGGSGEQFF,TGTGCCAGCAGCTTAGGGGGTTCAGGAGAGCAGTTCTTC
TRBD1,NA,TRBV18,TRBJ2-2,CASSPQMDRGRHLGELFF,TGTGCCAGCTCACCACAAATGGACAGGGGACGTCATTTGGGGGAGCTGTTTTTT
NA,NA,TRBV27,TRBJ1-2,CASSFRPANYGYTF,TGTGCCAGCAGTTTCCGGCCGGCTAACTATGGCTACACCTTC
NA,NA,TRBV12-3/TRBV12-4,TRBJ2-3,CASSLQGIAQYF,TGTGCCAGCAGTTTACAAGGGATTGCGCAGTATTTT
TRBD2,NA,TRBV10-3,TRBJ2-3,CAISLGLLPTDTQYF,TGTGCCATCAGCCTGGGACTACTTCCCACAGATACGCAGTATTTT
NA,NA,TRBV3-1/TRBV3-2,TRBJ1-3,CASISNSGNTIYF,TGTGCCAGCATTTCGAATTCTGGAAACACCATATATTTT
NA,NA,TRBV29-1,TRBJ2-3,CSVRAGTDTQYF,TGCAGCGTTAGGGCTGGCACAGATACGCAGTATTTT
NA,NA,TRBV19,TRBJ2-2,CASSGQGNTGELFF,TGTGCCAGTAGTGGTCAGGGGAACACCGGGGAGCTGTTTTTT
TRBD1,NA,TRBV18,TRBJ1-1,CASSPNRRTGTTEAFF,TGTGCCAGCTCCCCAAACCGACGGACAGGGACCACTGAAGCTTTCTTT
NA,NA,TRBV6-5,TRBJ1-4,CASSYSRTANEKLFF,TGTGCCAGCAGTTACTCGCGGACAGCGAATGAAAAACTGTTTTTT
TRBD1,once,TRBV30,TRBJ1-1,CAWSAPGQGISEAFF,TGTGCCTGGAGTGCGCCGGGACAGGGAATCTCTGAAGCTTTCTTT
TRBD2,NA,TRBV24-1,TRBJ2-3,CATSDSGTSGDITDTQYF,TGTGCCACCAGTGATTCGGGGACTAGCGGGGATATCACAGATACGCAGTATTTT
NA,NA,TRBV28,TRBJ1-4,CASSAGPTNEKLFF,TGTGCCAGCAGTGCAGGCCCAACTAATGAAAAACTGTTTTTT
NA,NA,TRBV7-2,TRBJ2-6,CASRPAFSGANVLTF,TGTGCCAGCAGACCTGCCTTCTCTGGGGCCAACGTCCTGACTTTC
TRBD2,NA,TRBV28,TRBJ2-3,CASSSSGDRTDTQYF,TGTGCCAGCAGTTCTAGCGGGGACCGCACAGATACGCAGTATTTT
TRBD1,NA,TRBV15,TRBJ1-5,CATSRDNYGQGGQPQHF,TGTGCCACCAGCAGAGATAATTACGGGCAGGGGGGCCAGCCCCAGCATTTT
TRBD1,NA,TRBV7-8,TRBJ1-1,CASRVGMDRGSTEAFF,TGTGCCAGCCGCGTGGGGATGGACAGGGGATCCACTGAAGCTTTCTTT
NA,once,TRBV5-8,TRBJ1-5,CASSDPGVQPQHF,TGTGCCAGCAGCGATCCCGGGGTTCAGCCCCAGCATTTT
NA,NA,TRBV19,TRBJ1-2,CASSVVDSNYGYTF,TGTGCCAGTAGTGTGGTAGACAGTAACTATGGCTACACCTTC
NA,NA,TRBV18,TRBJ2-5,CASSPLGAAQETQYF,TGTGCCAGCTCACCACTCGGGGCAGCCCAAGAGACCCAGTACTTC
TRBD1,NA,TRBV5-6,TRBJ2-1,CASSLPGQGYNEQFF,TGTGCCAGCAGCTTACCGGGACAGGGCTACAATGAGCAGTTCTTC
NA,NA,TRBV6-1,TRBJ1-5,CASSEQQNQPQHF,TGTGCCAGCAGTGAACAGCAAAATCAGCCCCAGCATTTT